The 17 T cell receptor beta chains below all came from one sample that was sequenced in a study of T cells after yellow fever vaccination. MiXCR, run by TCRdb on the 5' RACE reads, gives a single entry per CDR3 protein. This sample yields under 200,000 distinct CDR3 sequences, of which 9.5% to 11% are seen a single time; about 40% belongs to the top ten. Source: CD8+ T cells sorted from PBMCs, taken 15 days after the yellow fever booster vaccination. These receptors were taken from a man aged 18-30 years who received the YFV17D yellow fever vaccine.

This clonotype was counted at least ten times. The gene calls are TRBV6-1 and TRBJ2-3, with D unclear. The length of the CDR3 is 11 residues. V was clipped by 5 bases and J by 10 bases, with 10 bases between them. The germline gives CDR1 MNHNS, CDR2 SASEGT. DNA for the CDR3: TGTGCCAGCAGTACGGGTGGAGCGCAGTATTTT. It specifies CASSTGGAQYF.

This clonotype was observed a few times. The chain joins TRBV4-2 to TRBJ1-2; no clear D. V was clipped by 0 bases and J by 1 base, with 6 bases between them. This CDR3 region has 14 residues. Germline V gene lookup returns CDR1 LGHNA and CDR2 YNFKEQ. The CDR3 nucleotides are TGTGCCAGCAGCCAAGATCTGCTTAACTATGGCTACACCTTC. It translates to CASSQDLLNYGYTF.

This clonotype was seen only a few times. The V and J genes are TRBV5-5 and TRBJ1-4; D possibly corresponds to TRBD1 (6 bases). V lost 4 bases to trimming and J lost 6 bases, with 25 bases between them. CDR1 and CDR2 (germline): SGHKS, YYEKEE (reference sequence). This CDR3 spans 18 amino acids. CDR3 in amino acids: CASSTKWSGHRGDEKLFF. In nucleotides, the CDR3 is TGTGCCAGCAGCACCAAATGGTCGGGACACCGTGGAGATGAAAAACTGTTTTTT. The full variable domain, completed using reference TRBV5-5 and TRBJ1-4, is DAGVTQSPTHLIKTRGQQVTLRCSPISGHKSVSWYQQVLGQGPQFIFQYYEKEERGRGNFPDRFSARQFPNYSSELNVNALLLGDSALYLCASSTKWSGHRGDEKLFFGSGTQLSVL.

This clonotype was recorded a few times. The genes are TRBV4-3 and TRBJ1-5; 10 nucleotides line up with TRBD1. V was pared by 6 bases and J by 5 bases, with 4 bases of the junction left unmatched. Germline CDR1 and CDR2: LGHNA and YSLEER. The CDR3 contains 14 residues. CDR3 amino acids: CASSTDRGYQPQHF. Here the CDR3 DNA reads TGCGCCAGCAGTACGGACAGGGGGTATCAGCCCCAGCATTTT.

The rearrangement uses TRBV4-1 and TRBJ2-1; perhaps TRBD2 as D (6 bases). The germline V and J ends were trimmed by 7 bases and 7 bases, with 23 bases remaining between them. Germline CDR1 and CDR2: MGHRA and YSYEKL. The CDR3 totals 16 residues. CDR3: CASNHLSGGPRNEQFF. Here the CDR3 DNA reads TGCGCCAGCAACCATTTGTCCGGGGGACCGAGGAATGAGCAGTTCTTC.

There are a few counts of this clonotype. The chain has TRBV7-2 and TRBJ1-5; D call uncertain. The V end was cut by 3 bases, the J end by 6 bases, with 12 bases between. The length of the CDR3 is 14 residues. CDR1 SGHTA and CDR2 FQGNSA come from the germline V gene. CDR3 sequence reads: CASSFRPVRQPQHF. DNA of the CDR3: TGTGCCAGCAGCTTCCGGCCGGTCCGTCAGCCCCAGCATTTT.

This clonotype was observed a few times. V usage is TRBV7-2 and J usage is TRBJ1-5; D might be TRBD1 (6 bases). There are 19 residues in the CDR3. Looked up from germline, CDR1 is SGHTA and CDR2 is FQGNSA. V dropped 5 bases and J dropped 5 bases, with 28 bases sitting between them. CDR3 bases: TGTGCCAGCAGCCCCACCCCCGGGACAATCCCCCCTGGGGATCAGCCCCAGCATTTT. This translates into CASSPTPGTIPPGDQPQHF. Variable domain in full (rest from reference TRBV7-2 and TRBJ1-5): GAGVSQSPSNKVTEKGKDVELRCDPISGHTALYWYRQSLGQGLEFLIYFQGNSAPDKSGLPSDRFSAERTGGSVSTLTIQRTQQEDSAVYLCASSPTPGTIPPGDQPQHFGDGTRLSIL.

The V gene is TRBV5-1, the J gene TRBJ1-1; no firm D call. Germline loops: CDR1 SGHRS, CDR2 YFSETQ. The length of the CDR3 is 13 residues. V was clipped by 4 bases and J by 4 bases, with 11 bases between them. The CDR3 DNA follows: TGCGCCAGCAGCCCGGAGGGAGGCACTGAAGCTTTCTTT. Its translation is CASSPEGGTEAFF. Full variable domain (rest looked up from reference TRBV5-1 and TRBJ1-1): KAGVTQTPRYLIKTRGQQVTLSCSPISGHRSVSWYQQTPGQGLQFLFEYFSETQRNKGNFPGRFSGRQFSNSRSEMNVSTLELGDSALYLCASSPEGGTEAFFGQGTRLTVV.

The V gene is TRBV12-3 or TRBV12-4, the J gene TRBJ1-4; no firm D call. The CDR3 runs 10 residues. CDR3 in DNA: TGTATAAAGGGCGATGAAAAACTGTTTTTT. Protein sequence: CIKGDEKLFF.

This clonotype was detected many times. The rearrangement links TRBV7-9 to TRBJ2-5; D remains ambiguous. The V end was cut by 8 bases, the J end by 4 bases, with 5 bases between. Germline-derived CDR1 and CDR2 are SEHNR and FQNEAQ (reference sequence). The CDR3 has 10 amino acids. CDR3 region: CASALETQYF. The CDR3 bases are TGTGCCAGCGCCCTAGAGACCCAGTACTTC.

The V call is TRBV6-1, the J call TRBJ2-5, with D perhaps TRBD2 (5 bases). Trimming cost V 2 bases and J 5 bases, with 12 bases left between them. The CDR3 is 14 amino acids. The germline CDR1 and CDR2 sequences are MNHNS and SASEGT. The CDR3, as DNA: TGTGCCAGCAGTGAATCGGGCGGGTGGGAGACCCAGTACTTC. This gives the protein CASSESGGWETQYF.

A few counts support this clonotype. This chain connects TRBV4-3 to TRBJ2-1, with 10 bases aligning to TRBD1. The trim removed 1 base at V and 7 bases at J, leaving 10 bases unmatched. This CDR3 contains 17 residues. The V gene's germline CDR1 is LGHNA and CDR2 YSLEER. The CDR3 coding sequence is TGCGCCAGCAGCCAAGCCACTCTGGGACAGGGGAGGAATGAGCAGTTCTTC. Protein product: CASSQATLGQGRNEQFF.

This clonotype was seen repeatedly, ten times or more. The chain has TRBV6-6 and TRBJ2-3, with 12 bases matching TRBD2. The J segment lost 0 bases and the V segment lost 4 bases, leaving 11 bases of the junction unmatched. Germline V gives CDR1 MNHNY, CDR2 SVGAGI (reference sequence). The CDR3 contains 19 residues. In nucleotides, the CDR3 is TGTGCCAGCAGTTGGGTGACTAGCGGGGGCCCTAGGAGCACAGATACGCAGTATTTT. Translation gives CASSWVTSGGPRSTDTQYF.

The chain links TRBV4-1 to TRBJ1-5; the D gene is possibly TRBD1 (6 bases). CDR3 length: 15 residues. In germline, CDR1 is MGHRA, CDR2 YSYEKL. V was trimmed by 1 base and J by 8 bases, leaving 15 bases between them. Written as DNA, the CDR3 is TGCGCCAGCAGCCAAGTCCGCGGGGGGCAGGAGCCCCAGCATTTT. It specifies CASSQVRGGQEPQHF.

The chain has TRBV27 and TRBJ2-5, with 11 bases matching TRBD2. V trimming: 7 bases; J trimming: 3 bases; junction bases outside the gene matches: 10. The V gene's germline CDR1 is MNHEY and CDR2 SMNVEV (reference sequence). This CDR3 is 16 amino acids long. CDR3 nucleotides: TGTGCCAGCAACGCTAGCGGGGGGAAGTCGAAAGAGACCCAGTACTTC. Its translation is CASNASGGKSKETQYF.

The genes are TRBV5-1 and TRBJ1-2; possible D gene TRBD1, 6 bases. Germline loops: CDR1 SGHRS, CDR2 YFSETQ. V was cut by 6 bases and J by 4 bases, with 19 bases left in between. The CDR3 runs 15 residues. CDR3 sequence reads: CASTSLGAGGYGYTF. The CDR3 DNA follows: TGCGCCAGCACCTCATTGGGGGCCGGTGGCTATGGCTACACCTTC.

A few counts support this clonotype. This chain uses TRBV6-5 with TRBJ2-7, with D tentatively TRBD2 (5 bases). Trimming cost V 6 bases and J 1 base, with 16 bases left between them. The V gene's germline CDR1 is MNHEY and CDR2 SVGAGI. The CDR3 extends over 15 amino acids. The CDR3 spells CASSSGPRGSYEQYV. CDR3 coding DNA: TGTGCCAGCAGCTCCGGGCCCCGCGGGTCCTACGAGCAGTACGTC.